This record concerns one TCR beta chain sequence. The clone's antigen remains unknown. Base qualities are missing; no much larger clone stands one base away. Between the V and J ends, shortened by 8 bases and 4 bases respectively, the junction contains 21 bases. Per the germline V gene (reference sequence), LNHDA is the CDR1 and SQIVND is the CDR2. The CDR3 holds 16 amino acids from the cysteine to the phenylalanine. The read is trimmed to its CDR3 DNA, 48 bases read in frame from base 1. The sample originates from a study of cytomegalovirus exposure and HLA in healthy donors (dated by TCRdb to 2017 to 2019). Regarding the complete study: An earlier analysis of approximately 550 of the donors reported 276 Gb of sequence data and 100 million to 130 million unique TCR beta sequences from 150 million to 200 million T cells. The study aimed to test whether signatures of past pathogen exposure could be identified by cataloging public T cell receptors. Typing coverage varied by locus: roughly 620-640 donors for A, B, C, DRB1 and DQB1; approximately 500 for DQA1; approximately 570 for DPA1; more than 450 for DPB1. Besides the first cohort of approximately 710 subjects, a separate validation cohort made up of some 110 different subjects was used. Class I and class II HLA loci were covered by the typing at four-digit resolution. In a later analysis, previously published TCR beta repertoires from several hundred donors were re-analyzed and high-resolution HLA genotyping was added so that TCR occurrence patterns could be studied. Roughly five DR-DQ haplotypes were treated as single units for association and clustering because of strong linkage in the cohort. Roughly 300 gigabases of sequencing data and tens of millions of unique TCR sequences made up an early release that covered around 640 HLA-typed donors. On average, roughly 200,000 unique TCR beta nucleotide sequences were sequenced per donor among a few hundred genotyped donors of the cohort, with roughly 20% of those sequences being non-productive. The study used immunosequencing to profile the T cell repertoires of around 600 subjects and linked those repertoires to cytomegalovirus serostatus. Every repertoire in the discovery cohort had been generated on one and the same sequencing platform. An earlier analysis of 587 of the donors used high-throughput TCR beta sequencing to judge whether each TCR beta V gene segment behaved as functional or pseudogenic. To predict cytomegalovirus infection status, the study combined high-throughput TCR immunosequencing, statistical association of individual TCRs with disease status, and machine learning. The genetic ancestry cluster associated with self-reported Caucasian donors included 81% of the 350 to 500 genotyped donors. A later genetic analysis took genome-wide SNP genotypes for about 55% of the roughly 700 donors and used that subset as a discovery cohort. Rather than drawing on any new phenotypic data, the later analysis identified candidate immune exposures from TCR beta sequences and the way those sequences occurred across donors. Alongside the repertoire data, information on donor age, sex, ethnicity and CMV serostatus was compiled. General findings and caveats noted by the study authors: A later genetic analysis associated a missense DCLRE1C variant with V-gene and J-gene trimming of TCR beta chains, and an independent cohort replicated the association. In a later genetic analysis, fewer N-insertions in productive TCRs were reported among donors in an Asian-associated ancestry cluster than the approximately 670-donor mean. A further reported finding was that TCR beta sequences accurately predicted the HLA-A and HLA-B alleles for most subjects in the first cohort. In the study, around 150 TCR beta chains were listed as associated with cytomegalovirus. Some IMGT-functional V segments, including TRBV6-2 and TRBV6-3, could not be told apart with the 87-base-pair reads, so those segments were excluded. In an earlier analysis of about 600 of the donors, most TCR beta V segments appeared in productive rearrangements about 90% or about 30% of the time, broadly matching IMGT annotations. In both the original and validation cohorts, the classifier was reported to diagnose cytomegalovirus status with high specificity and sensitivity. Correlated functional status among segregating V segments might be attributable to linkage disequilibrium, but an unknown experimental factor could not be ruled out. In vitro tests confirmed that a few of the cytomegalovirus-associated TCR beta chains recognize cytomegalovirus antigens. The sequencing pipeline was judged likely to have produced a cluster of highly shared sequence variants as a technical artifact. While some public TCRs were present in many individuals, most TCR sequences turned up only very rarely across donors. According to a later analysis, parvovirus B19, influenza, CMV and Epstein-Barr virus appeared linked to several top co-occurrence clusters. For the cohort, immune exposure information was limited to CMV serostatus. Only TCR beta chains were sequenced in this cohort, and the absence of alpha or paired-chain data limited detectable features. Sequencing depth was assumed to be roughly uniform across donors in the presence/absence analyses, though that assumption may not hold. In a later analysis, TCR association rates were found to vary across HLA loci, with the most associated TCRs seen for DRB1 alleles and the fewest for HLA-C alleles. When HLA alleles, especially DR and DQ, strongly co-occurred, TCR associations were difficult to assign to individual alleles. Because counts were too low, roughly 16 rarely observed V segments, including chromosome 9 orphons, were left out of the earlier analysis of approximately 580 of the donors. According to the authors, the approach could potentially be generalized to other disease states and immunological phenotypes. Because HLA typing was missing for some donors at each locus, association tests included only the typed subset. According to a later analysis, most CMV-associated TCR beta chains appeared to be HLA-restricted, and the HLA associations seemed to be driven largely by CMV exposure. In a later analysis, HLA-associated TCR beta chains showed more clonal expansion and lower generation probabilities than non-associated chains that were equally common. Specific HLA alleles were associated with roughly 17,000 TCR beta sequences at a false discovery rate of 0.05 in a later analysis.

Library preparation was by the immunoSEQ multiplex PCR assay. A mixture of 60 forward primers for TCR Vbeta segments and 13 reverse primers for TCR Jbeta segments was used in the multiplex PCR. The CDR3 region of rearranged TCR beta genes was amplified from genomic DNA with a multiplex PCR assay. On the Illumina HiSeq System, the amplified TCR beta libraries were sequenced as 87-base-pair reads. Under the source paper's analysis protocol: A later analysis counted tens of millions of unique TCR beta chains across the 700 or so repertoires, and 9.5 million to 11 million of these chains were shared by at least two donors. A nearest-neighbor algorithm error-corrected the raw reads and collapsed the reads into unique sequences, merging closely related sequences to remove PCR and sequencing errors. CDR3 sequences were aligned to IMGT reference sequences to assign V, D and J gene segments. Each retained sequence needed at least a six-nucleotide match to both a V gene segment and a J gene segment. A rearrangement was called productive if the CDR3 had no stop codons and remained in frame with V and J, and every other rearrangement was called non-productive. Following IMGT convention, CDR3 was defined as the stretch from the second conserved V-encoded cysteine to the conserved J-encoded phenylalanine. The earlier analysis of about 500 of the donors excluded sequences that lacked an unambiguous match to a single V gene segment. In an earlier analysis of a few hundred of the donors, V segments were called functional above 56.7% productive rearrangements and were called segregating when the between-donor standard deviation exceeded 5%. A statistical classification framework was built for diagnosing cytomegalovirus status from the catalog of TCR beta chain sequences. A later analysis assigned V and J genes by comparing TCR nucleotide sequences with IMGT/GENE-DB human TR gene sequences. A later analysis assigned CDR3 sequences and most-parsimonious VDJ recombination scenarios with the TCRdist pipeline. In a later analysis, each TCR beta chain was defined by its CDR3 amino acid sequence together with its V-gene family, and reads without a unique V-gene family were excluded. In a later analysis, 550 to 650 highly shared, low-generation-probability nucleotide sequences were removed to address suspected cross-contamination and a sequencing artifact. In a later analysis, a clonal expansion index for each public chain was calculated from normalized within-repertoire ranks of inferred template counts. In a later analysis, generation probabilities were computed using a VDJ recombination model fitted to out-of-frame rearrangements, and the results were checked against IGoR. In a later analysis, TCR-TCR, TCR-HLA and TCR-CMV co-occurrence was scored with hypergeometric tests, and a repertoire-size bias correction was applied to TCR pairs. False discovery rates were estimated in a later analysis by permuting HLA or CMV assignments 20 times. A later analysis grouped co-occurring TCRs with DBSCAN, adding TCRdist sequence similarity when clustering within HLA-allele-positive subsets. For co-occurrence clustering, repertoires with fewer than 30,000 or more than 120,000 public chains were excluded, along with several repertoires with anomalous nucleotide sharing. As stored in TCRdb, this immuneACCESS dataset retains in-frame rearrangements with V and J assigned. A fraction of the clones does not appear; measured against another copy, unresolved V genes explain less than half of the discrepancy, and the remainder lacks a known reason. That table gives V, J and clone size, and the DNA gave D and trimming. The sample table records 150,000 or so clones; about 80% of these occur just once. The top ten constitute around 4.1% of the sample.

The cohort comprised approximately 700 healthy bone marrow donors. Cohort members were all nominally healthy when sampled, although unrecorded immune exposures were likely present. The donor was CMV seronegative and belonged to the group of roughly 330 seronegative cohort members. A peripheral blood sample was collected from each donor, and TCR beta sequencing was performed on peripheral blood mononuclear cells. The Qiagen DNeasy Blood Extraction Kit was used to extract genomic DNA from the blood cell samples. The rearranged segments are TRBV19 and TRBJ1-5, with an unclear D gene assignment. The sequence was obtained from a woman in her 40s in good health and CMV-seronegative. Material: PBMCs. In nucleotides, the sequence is TGTGCCAGTGACACGGGGAGGAGATTCCTTAATCAGCCCCAGCATTTT. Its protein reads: CASDTGRRFLNQPQHF.